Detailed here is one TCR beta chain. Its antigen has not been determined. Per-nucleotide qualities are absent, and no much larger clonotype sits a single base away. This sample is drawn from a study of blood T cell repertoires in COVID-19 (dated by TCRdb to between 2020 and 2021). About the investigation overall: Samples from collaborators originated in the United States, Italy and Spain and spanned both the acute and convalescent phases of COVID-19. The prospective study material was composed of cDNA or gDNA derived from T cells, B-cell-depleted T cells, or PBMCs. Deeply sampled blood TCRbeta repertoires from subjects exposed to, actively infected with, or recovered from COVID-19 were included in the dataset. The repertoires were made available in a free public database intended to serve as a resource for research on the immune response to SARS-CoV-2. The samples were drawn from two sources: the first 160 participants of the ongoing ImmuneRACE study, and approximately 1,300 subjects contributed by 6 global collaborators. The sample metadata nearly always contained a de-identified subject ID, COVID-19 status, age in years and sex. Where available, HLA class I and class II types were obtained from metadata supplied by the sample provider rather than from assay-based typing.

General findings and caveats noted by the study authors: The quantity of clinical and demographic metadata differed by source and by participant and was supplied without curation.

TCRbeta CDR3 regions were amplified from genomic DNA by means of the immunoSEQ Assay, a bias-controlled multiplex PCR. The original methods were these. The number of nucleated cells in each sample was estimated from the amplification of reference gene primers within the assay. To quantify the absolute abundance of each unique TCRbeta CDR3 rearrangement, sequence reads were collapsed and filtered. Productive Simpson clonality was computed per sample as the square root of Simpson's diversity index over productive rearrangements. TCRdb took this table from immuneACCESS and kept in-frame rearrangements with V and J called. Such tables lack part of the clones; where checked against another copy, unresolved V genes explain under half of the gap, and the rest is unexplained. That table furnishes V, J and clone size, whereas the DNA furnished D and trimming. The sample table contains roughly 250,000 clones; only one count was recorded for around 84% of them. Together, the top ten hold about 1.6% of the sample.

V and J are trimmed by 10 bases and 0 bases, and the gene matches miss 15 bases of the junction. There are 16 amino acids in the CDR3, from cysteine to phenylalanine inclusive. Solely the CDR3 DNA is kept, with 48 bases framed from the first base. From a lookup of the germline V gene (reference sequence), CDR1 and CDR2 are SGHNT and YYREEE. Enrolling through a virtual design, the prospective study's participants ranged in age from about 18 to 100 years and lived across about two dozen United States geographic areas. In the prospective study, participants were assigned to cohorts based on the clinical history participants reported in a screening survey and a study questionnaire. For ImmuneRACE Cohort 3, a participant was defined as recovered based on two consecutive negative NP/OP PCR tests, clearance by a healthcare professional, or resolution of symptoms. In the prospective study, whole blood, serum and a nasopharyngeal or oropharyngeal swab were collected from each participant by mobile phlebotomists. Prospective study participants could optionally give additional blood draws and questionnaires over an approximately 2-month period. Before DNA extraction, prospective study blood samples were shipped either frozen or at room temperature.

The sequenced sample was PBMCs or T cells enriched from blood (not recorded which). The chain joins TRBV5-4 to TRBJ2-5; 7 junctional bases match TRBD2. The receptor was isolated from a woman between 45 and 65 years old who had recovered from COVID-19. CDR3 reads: CAVNTGGRTNQETQYF. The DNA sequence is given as TGTGCCGTAAACACCGGGGGGAGAACAAACCAAGAGACCCAGTACTTC. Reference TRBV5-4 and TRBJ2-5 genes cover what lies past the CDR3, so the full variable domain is ETGVTQSPTHLIKTRGQQVTLRCSSQSGHNTVSWYQQALGQGPQFIFQYYREEENGRGNFPPRFSGLQFPNYSSELNVNALELDDSALYLCAVNTGGRTNQETQYFGPGTRLLVL.